Sequencing of this T cell receptor (beta chain) was carried out in a study of T cell responses to AZD1222 COVID-19 vaccine. Study-wide points: Nearly half of the spike-specific TCRs reportedly recognize variant regions that carry no mutations.

The CDR3 loop spans 13 amino acids. Germline V lookup: CDR1 MDHEN, CDR2 SYDVKM. V dropped 7 bases and J dropped 1 base, with 11 bases sitting between them. Clones were sequenced by immunoSEQ multiplex PCR, and TCRdb holds only the in-frame ones, with some missing. The table includes more than 75,000 clones, 75% to 95% detected once. Worth noting for this clone: Its matching antigen is unknown.

The V and J genes are TRBV28 and TRBJ2-7; a possible D gene is TRBD2 (6 bases). The sequence was collected from an adult who received the AZD1222 COVID-19 vaccine. Sequencing was performed on peripheral blood, taken 28 days after the second AZD1222 dose. The chain's CDR3 is CASTETSSYEQYF. The CDR3, as DNA: TGTGCCAGCACCGAGACTAGTTCCTACGAGCAGTACTTC.